Presented here are 20 T cell receptor beta chains from one specimen sequenced in a study of radiotherapy plus CTLA-4 blockade in lung cancer. Clones were read by immunoSEQ multiplex PCR, and TCRdb kept only the in-frame ones, dropping some. Of about 91,000 clones listed, approximately 75% are singletons. This specimen was peripheral blood, taken from a patient treated with radiotherapy plus ipilimumab. The receptor source for this set is a human donor with non-small cell lung cancer that progressed on radiotherapy plus ipilimumab.

This chain joins TRBV19 and TRBJ2-1; 9 positions agree with TRBD2. The V and J ends lost 3 bases and 4 bases, in that order; junction bases with no gene match: 7. CDR3 length equals 16 residues. CDR1 is LNHDA and CDR2 is SQIVND in the germline V gene (reference sequence). This CDR3 is CASSISGLAKYNEQFF. DNA of the CDR3: TGTGCCAGTAGTATCTCCGGACTAGCGAAATACAATGAGCAGTTCTTC.

The rearrangement joins TRBV6-1 to TRBJ1-1; D is unresolved. V lost 5 bases, J lost 6 bases, and 7 bases lay in between. This CDR3 has 11 amino acids. CDR1 MNHNS and CDR2 SASEGT come from the germline V gene. Here the CDR3 reads CASSLEPEAFF. The CDR3 DNA reads as TGTGCCAGCAGTCTTGAGCCTGAAGCTTTCTTT.

This sequence joins TRBV10-2 and TRBJ1-1; no clear D. Germline V gene lookup returns CDR1 WSHSY and CDR2 SAAADI. Trimming took 4 bases from V and 2 from J, leaving 8 bases between them. The CDR3 has 13 amino acids. The CDR3 here is CASSVQTNTEAFF. Written as DNA, the CDR3 is TGCGCCAGCAGTGTCCAGACAAACACTGAAGCTTTCTTT.

The chain links TRBV27 to TRBJ2-2; D is perhaps TRBD1 (5 bases). Germline V CDR1 and CDR2: MNHEY, SMNVEV (reference sequence). The V gene lost 2 bases and the J gene lost 4 bases, with 11 bases spanning the gap. The CDR3 has 15 residues. CDR3 nucleotide sequence: TGTGCCAGCAGTTTAACCAGGGTTGGCACCGGGGAGCTGTTTTTT. It is translated as CASSLTRVGTGELFF.

The chain employs TRBV27 and TRBJ2-2; the D call may be TRBD1 or TRBD2 (5 bases each). Trimming removed 6 bases at V and 4 bases at J, with 15 bases between. The germline CDR1 and CDR2 sequences are MNHEY and SMNVEV (reference sequence). The CDR3 length is 15 residues. The CDR3 reads CASSTGGRGTGELFF. The CDR3 DNA reads TGTGCCAGCAGCACTGGGGGAAGAGGCACCGGGGAGCTGTTTTTT.

The chain carries TRBV4-3 and TRBJ1-1, with D possibly TRBD1 on 6 matching bases. This CDR3 has 13 residues. Germline V CDR1 and CDR2: LGHNA, YSLEER. The V and J ends lost 3 bases and 2 bases respectively, with 7 bases between them. The chain's CDR3 is CASSQGQNTEAFF. As DNA, the CDR3 is TGCGCCAGCAGCCAGGGACAAAACACTGAAGCTTTCTTT.

The chain carries TRBV5-1 and TRBJ2-3, with TRBD1 matching 8 bases. The CDR3 is 13 residues long. V shed 3 bases, J shed 5 bases, and the junction held 2 bases outside the gene matches. CDR1 is SGHRS, CDR2 YFSETQ, per germline. CDR3 region: CASSSTGEDTQYF. CDR3 coding DNA: TGCGCCAGCAGCTCGACAGGGGAAGATACGCAGTATTTT.

The chain recombines TRBV6-1 with TRBJ2-7; D remains unclear. The length of the CDR3 is 13 residues. Germline CDR1 is MNHNS and CDR2 is SASEGT. Trimming pared 3 bases from V and 4 bases from J, leaving 10 bases between. The CDR3 sequence is CASSDVHPYEQYF. The CDR3 DNA sequence: TGTGCCAGCAGTGATGTACATCCTTACGAGCAGTACTTC.

The V and J genes are TRBV5-1 and TRBJ1-2, with a weak D call TRBD1 (6 bases). This CDR3 is built from 14 residues. Between the trimmed V and J ends, which lost 7 bases and 1 base, there was a span of 14 bases. Germline CDR1 SGHRS, CDR2 YFSETQ. CDR3 DNA: TGCGCCAGCGGAACAGGGAGTTTTAACTATGGCTACACCTTC. This translates into CASGTGSFNYGYTF.

This chain connects TRBV9 to TRBJ2-5, with 7 bases that match TRBD1. V was pared by 3 bases and J by 2 bases, with 7 bases of the junction left unmatched. CDR3 size: 15 residues. Germline lookup yields CDR1 SGDLS and CDR2 YYNGEE. The CDR3 loop is CASSAGTVNQETQYF. The CDR3 DNA reads TGTGCCAGCAGCGCCGGGACAGTCAATCAAGAGACCCAGTACTTC.

The genes are TRBV29-1 and TRBJ2-2; 9 bases align to TRBD1. Germline CDR1 SQVTM, CDR2 ANQGSEA. The CDR3 extends over 16 amino acids. Trimming removed 2 bases from V and 2 bases from J; junction bases left unmatched: 6. In DNA form, the CDR3 reads TGCAGCGTTGAAATCCCGGACAGGGGTAACACCGGGGAGCTGTTTTTT. Its protein is CSVEIPDRGNTGELFF.

The J gene is TRBJ1-5, the V gene TRBV28, with a weak D call TRBD1 (5 bases). Germline CDR1 MDHEN, CDR2 SYDVKM. The CDR3 is 14 residues long. V dropped 8 bases and J dropped 4 bases, with 15 bases sitting between them. CDR3 sequence (DNA): TGTGCCAGCCGGTCGGGGGGGGGTAATCAGCCCCAGCATTTT. Translating it yields CASRSGGGNQPQHF.

A word on this clone: It is likely a read error, because the conserved phenylalanine at the end of the CDR3 is missing. The chain recombines TRBV7-9 with TRBJ1-6; weak D call: TRBD1 (5 bases). The CDR3 contains 14 residues. Trimming shortened V by 6 bases and J by 8 bases, and 14 bases separated the two germline ends. From germline, CDR1 is SEHNR and CDR2 FQNEAQ (reference sequence). This chain's CDR3 is CASSPSGSHSPLHL. Here the CDR3 DNA reads TGTGCCAGCAGTCCCTCAGGGTCGCATTCACCCCTCCACCTT.

This chain connects TRBV2 to TRBJ1-1, with D unclear. Germline V gene lookup returns CDR1 SNHLY and CDR2 FYNNEI. Between the trimmed V and J ends, which lost 6 bases and 7 bases, there was a span of 9 bases. The CDR3 extends over 11 amino acids. CDR3 sequence reads: CASSALLEAFF. CDR3 nucleotides: TGTGCCAGCAGCGCCCTACTTGAAGCTTTCTTT.

This clone appeared a few times. The chain joins TRBV6-5 to TRBJ2-2; TRBD1 matches at 9 bases. This CDR3 is 16 amino acids long. V lost 0 bases to trimming and J lost 4 bases; unmatched junction nucleotides: 3. Germline V gives CDR1 MNHEY, CDR2 SVGAGI. The CDR3 nucleotides are TGTGCCAGCAGTTACTCGTGGACAGGGGTCACCGGGGAGCTGTTTTTT. Residues: CASSYSWTGVTGELFF.

The V call is TRBV28, the J call TRBJ1-1; no clear D gene. Germline CDR1 and CDR2: MDHEN and SYDVKM. Between the trimmed V and J ends, which lost 3 bases and 1 base, there was a span of 9 bases. The CDR3 runs to 14 residues. CDR3 sequence: CASSLGQENTEAFF. CDR3 DNA: TGTGCCAGCAGTTTGGGTCAGGAGAACACTGAAGCTTTCTTT.

V usage is TRBV28 and J usage is TRBJ1-1; TRBD1 agrees at 8 bases. The ends lost 5 bases at V and 3 bases at J; junction bases unmatched: 8. This CDR3 contains 15 residues. The germline V gene encodes CDR1 MDHEN and CDR2 SYDVKM. The CDR3: CASSPPQGVHTEAFF. CDR3 bases: TGTGCCAGCAGTCCACCACAGGGGGTACACACTGAAGCTTTCTTT.

The chain is built from TRBV15 and TRBJ1-5; no definite D call. This CDR3 has 16 residues. V was trimmed by 0 bases and J by 2 bases, leaving 11 bases between them. CDR1 is LNHNV, CDR2 YYDKDF, per germline (reference sequence). Written as DNA, the CDR3 is TGTGCCACCAGCAGAGATTCAAATATTCGCAATCAGCCCCAGCATTTT. Encoded protein: CATSRDSNIRNQPQHF. Full variable domain (missing parts from reference TRBV15 and TRBJ1-5): DAMVIQNPRYQVTQFGKPVTLSCSQTLNHNVMYWYQQKSSQAPKLLFHYYDKDFNNEADTPDNFQSRRPNTSFCFLDIRSPGLGDTAMYLCATSRDSNIRNQPQHFGDGTRLSIL.

This sequence joins TRBV20-1 and TRBJ1-5; D is uncertain. The CDR3 is made up of 11 amino acids. Germline lookup yields CDR1 DFQATT and CDR2 SNEGSKA (reference sequence). V shed 6 bases and J shed 3 bases, with 6 bases lying between them. The DNA for the CDR3 is TGCAGTGCCTCCGTCAATCAGCCCCAGCATTTT. This codes for CSASVNQPQHF.

The chain joins TRBV6-1 to TRBJ1-2; possibly TRBD1 for D (6 bases). From germline, CDR1 is MNHNS and CDR2 SASEGT. The CDR3 is made up of 14 amino acids. V shed 6 bases and J shed 3 bases, with 14 bases lying between them. CDR3 coding DNA: TGTGCCAGCAGCCACTACAGGGAACACTATGGCTACACCTTC. It is translated as CASSHYREHYGYTF.